Detailed here is one TCR beta chain. Its target is unknown. Read data end 3 residues before the CDR3 end; the end is taken from the germline J gene. These data belong to a study of T cell clonality in common variable immunodeficiency. Measured with immunoSEQ multiplex PCR; TCRdb has only the in-frame clones, and not every one. The sample has tens of thousands of clones, none seen only once. Whole-study findings and limits: Repertoire-complication correlations in CVID were limited by patient heterogeneity. Shared TCRbeta clones were fewer between CVID subjects than controls. TCRbeta clonality was increased in CVID versus healthy controls.

CDR3 length: 15 amino acids. Looked up from germline, CDR1 is SEHNR and CDR2 is FQNEAQ (reference sequence). The receptor was derived from a person aged 18 to 75 in good health. The chain is built from TRBV7-9 and TRBJ1-2; 7 nucleotides match TRBD1. The sequencing sample was made of peripheral blood mononuclear cells. The sequenced CDR3 bases are TGTGCCAGCAGCTTAGTTGACAGGGAAGTAAAGGGC. This gives the protein CASSLVDREVKG. The CDR3 in full is CASSLVDREVKGYTF. The full variable domain, in which reference TRBV7-9 and TRBJ1-2 provide the parts outside the CDR3, is DTGVSQNPRHKITKRGQNVTFRCDPISEHNRLYWYRQTLGQGPEFLTYFQNEAQLEKSRLLSDRFSAERPKGSFSTLEIQRTEQGDSAMYLCASSLVDREVKGYTFGSGTRLTVV.